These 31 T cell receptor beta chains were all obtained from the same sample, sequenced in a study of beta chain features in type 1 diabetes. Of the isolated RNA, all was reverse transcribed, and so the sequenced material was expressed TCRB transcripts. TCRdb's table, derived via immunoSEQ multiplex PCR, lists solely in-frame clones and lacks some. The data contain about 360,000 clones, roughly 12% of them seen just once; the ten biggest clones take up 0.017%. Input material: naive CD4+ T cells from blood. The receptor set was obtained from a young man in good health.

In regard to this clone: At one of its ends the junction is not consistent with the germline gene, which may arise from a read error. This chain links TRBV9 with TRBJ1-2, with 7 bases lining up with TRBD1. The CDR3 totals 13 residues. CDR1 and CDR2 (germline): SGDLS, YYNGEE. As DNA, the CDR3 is TGTGCCAGCAGTCTCGAGGGGACAGCCTCACCCAGATTC. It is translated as CASSLEGTASPRF.

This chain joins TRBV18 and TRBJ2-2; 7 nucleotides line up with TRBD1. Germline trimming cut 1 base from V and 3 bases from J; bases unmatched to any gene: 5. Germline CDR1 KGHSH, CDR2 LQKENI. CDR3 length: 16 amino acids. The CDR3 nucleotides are TGTGCCAGCTCACCACGACCGACAGGGTACACCGGGGAGCTGTTTTTT. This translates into CASSPRPTGYTGELFF. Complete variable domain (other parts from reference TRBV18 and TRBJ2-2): NAGVMQNPRHLVRRRGQEARLRCSPMKGHSHVYWYRQLPEEGLKFMVYLQKENIIDESGMPKERFSAEFPKEGPSILRIQQVVRGDSAAYFCASSPRPTGYTGELFFGEGSRLTVL.

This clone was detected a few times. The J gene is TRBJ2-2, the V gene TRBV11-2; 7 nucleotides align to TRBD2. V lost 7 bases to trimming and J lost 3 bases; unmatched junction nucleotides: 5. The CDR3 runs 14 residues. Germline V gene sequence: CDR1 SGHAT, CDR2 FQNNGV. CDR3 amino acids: CASNPGRDTGELFF. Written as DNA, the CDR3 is TGTGCCAGCAACCCGGGGAGGGACACCGGGGAGCTGTTTTTT. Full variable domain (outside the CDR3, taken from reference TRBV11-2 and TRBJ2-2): EAGVAQSPRYKIIEKRQSVAFWCNPISGHATLYWYQQILGQGPKLLIQFQNNGVVDDSQLPKDRFSAERLKGVDSTLKIQPAKLEDSAVYLCASNPGRDTGELFFGEGSRLTVL.

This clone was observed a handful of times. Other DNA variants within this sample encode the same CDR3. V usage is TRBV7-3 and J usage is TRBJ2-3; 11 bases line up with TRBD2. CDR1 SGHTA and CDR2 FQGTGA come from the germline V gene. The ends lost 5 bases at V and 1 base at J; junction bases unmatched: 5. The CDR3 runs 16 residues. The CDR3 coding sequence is TGTGCCAGCAGCCGCAGACTAGCGGGGCGCACAGATACGCAGTATTTT. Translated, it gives CASSRRLAGRTDTQYF.

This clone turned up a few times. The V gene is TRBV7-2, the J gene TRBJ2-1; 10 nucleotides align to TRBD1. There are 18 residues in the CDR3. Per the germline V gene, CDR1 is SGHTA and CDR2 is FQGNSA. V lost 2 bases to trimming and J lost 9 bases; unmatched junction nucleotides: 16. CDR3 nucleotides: TGTGCCAGCAGCTTAACAGCCCCCAGGACAGGGGGATTAAGTGAGCAGTTCTTC. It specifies CASSLTAPRTGGLSEQFF.

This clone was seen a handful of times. The CDR3 loop reads CASSQGLASYNEQFF. The CDR3 DNA reads as TGCGCCAGCAGCCAAGGACTAGCCTCCTACAATGAGCAGTTCTTC. The V call is TRBV4-1, the J call TRBJ2-1; TRBD2 aligns across 7 bases. Germline V gene data show CDR1 as MGHRA and CDR2 as YSYEKL. Losses at the gene ends were 1 base for V and 0 bases for J; bases not matched to a gene: 0. The length of the CDR3 is 15 residues.

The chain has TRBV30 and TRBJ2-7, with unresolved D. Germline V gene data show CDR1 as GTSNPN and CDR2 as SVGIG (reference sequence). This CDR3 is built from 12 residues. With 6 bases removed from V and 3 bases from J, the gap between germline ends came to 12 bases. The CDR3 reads CACNLRFYEQYF. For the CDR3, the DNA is TGTGCCTGTAACCTCAGATTCTACGAGCAGTACTTC.

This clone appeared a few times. The CDR3 sequence is CAWSQDREDQPQHF. The CDR3 DNA reads as TGTGCCTGGAGTCAGGACAGAGAAGATCAGCCCCAGCATTTT. The chain combines TRBV30 with TRBJ1-5, with a possible D match to TRBD1 (6 bases). CDR1 and CDR2 from the germline V gene are GTSNPN and SVGIG (reference sequence). V lost 2 bases, J lost 5 bases, and 13 bases lay in between. The CDR3 extends over 14 amino acids. The complete variable domain, with remaining parts taken from reference TRBV30 and TRBJ1-5, reads SQTIHQWPATLVQPVGSPLSLECTVEGTSNPNLYWYRQAAGRGLQLLFYSVGIGQISSEVPQNLSASRPQDRQFILSSKKLLLSDSGFYLCAWSQDREDQPQHFGDGTRLSIL.

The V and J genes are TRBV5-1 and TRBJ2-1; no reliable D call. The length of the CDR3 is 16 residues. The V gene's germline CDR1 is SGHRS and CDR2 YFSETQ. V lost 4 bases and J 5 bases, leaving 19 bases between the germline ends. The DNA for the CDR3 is TGCGCCAGCAGCGCCTCGGGTAGCTATAGAAACAATGAGCAGTTCTTC. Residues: CASSASGSYRNNEQFF. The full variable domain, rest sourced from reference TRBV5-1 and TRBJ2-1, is KAGVTQTPRYLIKTRGQQVTLSCSPISGHRSVSWYQQTPGQGLQFLFEYFSETQRNKGNFPGRFSGRQFSNSRSEMNVSTLELGDSALYLCASSASGSYRNNEQFFGPGTRLTVL.

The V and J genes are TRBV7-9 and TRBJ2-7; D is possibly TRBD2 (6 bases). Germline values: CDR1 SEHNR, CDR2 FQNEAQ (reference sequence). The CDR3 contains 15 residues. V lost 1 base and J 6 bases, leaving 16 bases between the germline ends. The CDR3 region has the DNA TGTGCCAGCAGCTTAGTGGTGGGAGGTCTTAGCGAGCAGTACTTC. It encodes CASSLVVGGLSEQYF.

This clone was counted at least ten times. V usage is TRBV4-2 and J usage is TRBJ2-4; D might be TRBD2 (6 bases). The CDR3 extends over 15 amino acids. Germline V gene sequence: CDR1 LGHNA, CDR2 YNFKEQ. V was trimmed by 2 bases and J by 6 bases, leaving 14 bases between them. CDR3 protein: CASSQTGTGINIQYF. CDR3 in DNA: TGTGCCAGCAGCCAAACCGGGACTGGGATAAACATTCAGTACTTC.

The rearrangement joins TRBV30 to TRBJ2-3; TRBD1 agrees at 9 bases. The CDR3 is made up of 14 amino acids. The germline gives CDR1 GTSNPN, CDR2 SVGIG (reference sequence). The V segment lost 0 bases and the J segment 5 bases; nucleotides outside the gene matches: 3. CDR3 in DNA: TGTGCCTGGAGTGTACAGGGGGCAGGAGATACGCAGTATTTT. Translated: CAWSVQGAGDTQYF. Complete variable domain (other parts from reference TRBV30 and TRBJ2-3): SQTIHQWPATLVQPVGSPLSLECTVEGTSNPNLYWYRQAAGRGLQLLFYSVGIGQISSEVPQNLSASRPQDRQFILSSKKLLLSDSGFYLCAWSVQGAGDTQYFGPGTRLTVL.

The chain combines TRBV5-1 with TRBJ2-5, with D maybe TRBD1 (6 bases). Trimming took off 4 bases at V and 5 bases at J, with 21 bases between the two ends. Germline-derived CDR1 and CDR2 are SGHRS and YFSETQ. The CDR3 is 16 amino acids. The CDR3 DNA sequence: TGCGCCAGCAGCCTGCGGGTACAGGGTACGCGGGAGACCCAGTACTTC. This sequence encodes CASSLRVQGTRETQYF.

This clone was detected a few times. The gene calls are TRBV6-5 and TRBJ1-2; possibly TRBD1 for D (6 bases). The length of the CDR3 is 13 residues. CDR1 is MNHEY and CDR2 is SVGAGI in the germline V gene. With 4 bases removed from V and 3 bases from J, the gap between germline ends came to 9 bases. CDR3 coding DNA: TGTGCCAGCAGTTCGGACAGAGACTATGGCTACACCTTC. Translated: CASSSDRDYGYTF.

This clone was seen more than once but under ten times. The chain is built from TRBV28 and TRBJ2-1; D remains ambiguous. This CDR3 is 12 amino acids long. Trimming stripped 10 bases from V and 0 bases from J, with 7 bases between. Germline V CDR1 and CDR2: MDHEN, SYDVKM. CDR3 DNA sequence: TGTGCCACCAGGAGCTCCTACAATGAGCAGTTCTTC. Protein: CATRSSYNEQFF. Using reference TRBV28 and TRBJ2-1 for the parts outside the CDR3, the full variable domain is DVKVTQSSRYLVKRTGEKVFLECVQDMDHENMFWYRQDPGLGLRLIYFSYDVKMKEKGDIPEGYSVSREKKERFSLILESASTNQTSMYLCATRSSYNEQFFGPGTRLTVL.

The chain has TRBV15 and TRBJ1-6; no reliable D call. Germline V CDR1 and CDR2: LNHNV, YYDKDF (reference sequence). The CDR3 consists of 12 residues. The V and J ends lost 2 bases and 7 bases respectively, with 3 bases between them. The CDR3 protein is CATSRPNSPLHF. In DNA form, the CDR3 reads TGTGCCACCAGCAGACCAAATTCACCCCTCCACTTT.

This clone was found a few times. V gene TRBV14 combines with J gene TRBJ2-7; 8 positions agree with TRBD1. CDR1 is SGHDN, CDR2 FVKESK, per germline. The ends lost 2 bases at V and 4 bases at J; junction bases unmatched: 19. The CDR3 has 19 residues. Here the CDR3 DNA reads TGTGCCAGCAGCCAAAGCCCCATTCGGACAGGGAACGTTGCTTACGAGCAGTACTTC. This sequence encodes CASSQSPIRTGNVAYEQYF.

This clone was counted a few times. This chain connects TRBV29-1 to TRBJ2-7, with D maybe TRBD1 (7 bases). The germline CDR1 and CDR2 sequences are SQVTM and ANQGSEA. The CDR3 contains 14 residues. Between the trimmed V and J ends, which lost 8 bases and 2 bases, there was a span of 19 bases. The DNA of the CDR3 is TGCAGCACTCGGCCTCAGGGGGGTACCTACGAGCAGTACTTC. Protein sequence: CSTRPQGGTYEQYF.

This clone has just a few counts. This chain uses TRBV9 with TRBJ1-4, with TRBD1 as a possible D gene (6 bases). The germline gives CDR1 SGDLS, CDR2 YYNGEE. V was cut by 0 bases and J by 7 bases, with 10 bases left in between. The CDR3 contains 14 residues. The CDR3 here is CASSVGGQSEKLFF. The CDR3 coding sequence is TGTGCCAGCAGCGTAGGGGGGCAGAGTGAAAAACTGTTTTTT.

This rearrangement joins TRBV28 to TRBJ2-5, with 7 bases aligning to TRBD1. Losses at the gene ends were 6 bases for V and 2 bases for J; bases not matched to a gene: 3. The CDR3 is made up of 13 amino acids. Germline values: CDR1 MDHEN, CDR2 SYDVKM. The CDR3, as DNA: TGTGCCAGCAGACGGGACAGTCAAGAGACCCAGTACTTC. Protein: CASRRDSQETQYF.

The CDR3 DNA is TGTGCCATCAGCAGTCCCAATCAGCCCCAGCATTTT. The encoded protein is CAISSPNQPQHF. This chain joins TRBV10-3 and TRBJ1-5; no clear D. Germline lookup yields CDR1 ENHRY and CDR2 SYGVKD. This CDR3 is 12 amino acids long. Trimming left V 6 bases short and J 3 bases short, with 6 bases between.

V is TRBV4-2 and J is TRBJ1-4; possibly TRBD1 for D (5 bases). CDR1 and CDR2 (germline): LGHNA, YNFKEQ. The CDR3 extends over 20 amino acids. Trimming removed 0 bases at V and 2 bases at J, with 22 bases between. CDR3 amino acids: CASSQDPGGGRRATNEKLFF. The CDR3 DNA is TGTGCCAGCAGCCAAGATCCCGGCGGGGGACGGCGGGCGACTAATGAAAAACTGTTTTTT.

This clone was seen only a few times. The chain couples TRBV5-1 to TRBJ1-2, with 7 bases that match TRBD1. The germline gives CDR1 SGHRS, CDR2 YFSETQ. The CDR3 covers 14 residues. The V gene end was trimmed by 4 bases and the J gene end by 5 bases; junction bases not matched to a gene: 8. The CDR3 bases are TGCGCCAGCAGCCCCGAGGGGGCGCGGTATGGCTACACCTTC. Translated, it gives CASSPEGARYGYTF.

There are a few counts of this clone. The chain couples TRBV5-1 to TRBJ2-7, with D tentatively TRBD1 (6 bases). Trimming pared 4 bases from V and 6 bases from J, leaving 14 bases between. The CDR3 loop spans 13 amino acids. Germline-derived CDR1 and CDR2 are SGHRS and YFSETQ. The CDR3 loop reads CASSLIQGSEQYF. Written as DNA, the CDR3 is TGCGCCAGCAGCCTCATCCAGGGGTCCGAGCAGTACTTC. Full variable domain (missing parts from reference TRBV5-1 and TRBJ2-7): KAGVTQTPRYLIKTRGQQVTLSCSPISGHRSVSWYQQTPGQGLQFLFEYFSETQRNKGNFPGRFSGRQFSNSRSEMNVSTLELGDSALYLCASSLIQGSEQYFGPGTRLTVT.

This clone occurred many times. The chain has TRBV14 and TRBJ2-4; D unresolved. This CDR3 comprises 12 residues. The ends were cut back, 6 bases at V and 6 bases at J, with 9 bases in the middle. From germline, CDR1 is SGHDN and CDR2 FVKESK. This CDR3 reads CASSNTGNIQYF. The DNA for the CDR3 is TGTGCCAGCAGTAACACGGGAAACATTCAGTACTTC. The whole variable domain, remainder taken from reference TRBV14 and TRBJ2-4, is EAGVTQFPSHSVIEKGQTVTLRCDPISGHDNLYWYRRVMGKEIKFLLHFVKESKQDESGMPNNRFLAERTGGTYSTLKVQPAELEDSGVYFCASSNTGNIQYFGAGTRLSVL.

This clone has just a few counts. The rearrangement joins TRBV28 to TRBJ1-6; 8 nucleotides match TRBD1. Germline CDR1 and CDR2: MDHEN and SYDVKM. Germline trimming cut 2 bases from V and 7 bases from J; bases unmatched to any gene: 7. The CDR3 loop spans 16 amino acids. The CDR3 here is CASSLARQGINSPLHF. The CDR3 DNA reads TGTGCCAGCAGTTTAGCGAGACAGGGGATCAATTCACCCCTCCACTTT.

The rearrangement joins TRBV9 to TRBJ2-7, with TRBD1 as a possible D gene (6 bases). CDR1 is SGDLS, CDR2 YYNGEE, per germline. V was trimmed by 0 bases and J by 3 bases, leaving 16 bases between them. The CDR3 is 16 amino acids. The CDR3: CASSVAPRTEGYEQYF. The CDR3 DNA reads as TGTGCCAGCAGCGTAGCCCCTCGGACAGAGGGCTACGAGCAGTACTTC.

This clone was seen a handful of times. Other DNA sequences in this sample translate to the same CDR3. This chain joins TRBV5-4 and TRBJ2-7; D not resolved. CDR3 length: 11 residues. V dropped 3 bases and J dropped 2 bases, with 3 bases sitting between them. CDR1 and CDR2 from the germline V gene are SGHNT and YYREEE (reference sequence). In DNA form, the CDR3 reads TGTGCCAGCAGCTCAACCTACGAGCAGTACTTC. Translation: CASSSTYEQYF.

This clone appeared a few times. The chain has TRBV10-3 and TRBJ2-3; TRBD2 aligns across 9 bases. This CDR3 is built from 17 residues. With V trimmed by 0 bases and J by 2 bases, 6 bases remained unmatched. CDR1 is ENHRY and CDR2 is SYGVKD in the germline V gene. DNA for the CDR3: TGTGCCATCAGTGAGTCCATAGCGGGGGACCTCACAGATACGCAGTATTTT. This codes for CAISESIAGDLTDTQYF.

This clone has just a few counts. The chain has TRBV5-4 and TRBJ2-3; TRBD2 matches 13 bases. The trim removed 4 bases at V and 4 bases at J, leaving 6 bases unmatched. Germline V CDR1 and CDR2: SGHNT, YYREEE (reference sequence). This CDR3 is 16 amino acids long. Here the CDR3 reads CASSGELAGGPDTQYF. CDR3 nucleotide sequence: TGTGCCAGCAGCGGGGAACTAGCGGGGGGGCCAGATACGCAGTATTTT. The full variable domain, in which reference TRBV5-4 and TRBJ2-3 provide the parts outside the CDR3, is ETGVTQSPTHLIKTRGQQVTLRCSSQSGHNTVSWYQQALGQGPQFIFQYYREEENGRGNFPPRFSGLQFPNYSSELNVNALELDDSALYLCASSGELAGGPDTQYFGPGTRLTVL.

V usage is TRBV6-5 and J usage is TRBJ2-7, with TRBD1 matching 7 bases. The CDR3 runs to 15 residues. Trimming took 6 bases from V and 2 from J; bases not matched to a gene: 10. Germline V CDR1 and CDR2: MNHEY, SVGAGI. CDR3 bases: TGTGCCAGCAGGGAGGCCGGGACAGTGCCCTACGAGCAGTACTTC. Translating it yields CASREAGTVPYEQYF.